The next 12 T cell receptor beta chains were all read from a single sample in a study of post-analysis software for immune sequencing data. Unique molecular identifiers were built into the TCR beta cDNA libraries. One entry per CDR3 protein results from TCRdb running MiXCR on the PCR reads. The sample has about 540,000 distinct CDR3 sequences; around a third are singletons. The antigens for these receptors are not known. Study-wide points: A handful of TRBV segments were more frequent in patients than controls; TRBV5-6, TRBV5-1 and TRBV20-1 belonged to this group.

Sequenced input: blood. These receptors came from a girl aged 2-17 years with multiple sclerosis.

This sequence joins TRBV20-1 and TRBJ2-7; 7 nucleotides agree with TRBD1. Germline V gene data show CDR1 as DFQATT and CDR2 as SNEGSKA (reference sequence). This CDR3 region has 13 residues. The ends lost 3 bases at V and 7 bases at J; junction bases unmatched: 9. The CDR3 here is CSASSDRGLEQYF. CDR3 in DNA: TGCAGTGCTAGCTCTGATAGGGGGCTGGAGCAGTACTTC.

The V gene is TRBV28, the J gene TRBJ1-4; D remains unclear. The CDR3 runs 13 residues. With 4 bases removed from V and 7 bases from J, the gap between germline ends came to 10 bases. Per germline, CDR1 MDHEN and CDR2 SYDVKM. Written as DNA, the CDR3 is TGTGCCAGCAGTTCCCTCGGAGCTGAAAAACTGTTTTTT. Translation: CASSSLGAEKLFF.

This sequence joins TRBV7-2 and TRBJ1-2, with 8 bases aligning to TRBD1. Unmatched junction bases numbered 4, after V lost 0 bases and J lost 4 bases. The CDR3 sequence is 15 residues long. In germline, CDR1 is SGHTA, CDR2 FQGNSA. The CDR3 DNA follows: TGTGCCAGCAGCTTAGCGTCAGGGGGCGGCTATGGCTACACCTTC. It translates to CASSLASGGGYGYTF.

This clonotype was seen repeatedly, ten times or more. The chain links TRBV20-1 to TRBJ2-1; TRBD2 might be the D (6 bases). Deletions cut 3 bases from V and 5 bases from J, with 8 bases between. Germline CDR1 DFQATT, CDR2 SNEGSKA (reference sequence). CDR3 length: 12 amino acids. For the CDR3, the DNA is TGCAGTGCTAGCCCTAGCGACAATGAGCAGTTCTTC. This codes for CSASPSDNEQFF.

This clonotype came up a few times. This chain connects TRBV20-1 to TRBJ2-3, with D hard to call. The CDR3 covers 17 residues. The germline V gene has CDR1 DFQATT and CDR2 SNEGSKA (reference sequence). V lost 1 base and J lost 0, with 17 bases in between. DNA for the CDR3: TGCAGTGCTAGAGGTCTCAAGGGCAGGTCTAGCACAGATACGCAGTATTTT. Translating it yields CSARGLKGRSSTDTQYF.

At least ten counts were recorded for this clonotype. The rearrangement uses TRBV7-9 and TRBJ1-2, with D maybe TRBD1 (5 bases). Germline V CDR1 and CDR2: SEHNR, FQNEAQ (reference sequence). CDR3 length: 12 residues. V lost 5 bases, J lost 5 bases, and 9 bases lay in between. CDR3 residues: CASSPRGYGYTF. The CDR3 nucleotides read TGTGCCAGCAGCCCCCGGGGGTATGGCTACACCTTC.

This clonotype was counted between two and nine times. The chain joins TRBV2 to TRBJ2-5, with a possible D match to TRBD1 (5 bases). The germline V gene has CDR1 SNHLY and CDR2 FYNNEI. With 4 bases removed from V and 4 bases from J, the gap between germline ends came to 16 bases. This CDR3 region has 15 residues. CDR3 sequence: CASSVGRTPRETQYF. DNA of the CDR3: TGTGCCAGCAGTGTAGGGCGGACACCGAGAGAGACCCAGTACTTC.

There are a few counts of this clonotype. The gene calls are TRBV3-1 and TRBJ2-1; D is uncertain. The germline V gene encodes CDR1 LGHDT and CDR2 YNNKEL (reference sequence). V was trimmed by 0 bases and J by 12 bases, leaving 6 bases between them. The CDR3 runs to 11 residues. In nucleotides, the CDR3 is TGTGCCAGCAGCCAAGATCAGATGCAGTTCTTC. Translating it yields CASSQDQMQFF.

The rearrangement joins TRBV10-3 to TRBJ2-3; D gene unclear. V lost 4 bases to trimming and J lost 0 bases, with 14 bases between them. The CDR3 is made up of 16 amino acids. Germline V gene sequence: CDR1 ENHRY, CDR2 SYGVKD. This chain's CDR3 is CAISGPGQRSTDTQYF. As DNA, the CDR3 is TGTGCCATCAGTGGACCGGGCCAGCGCAGCACAGATACGCAGTATTTT.

This CDR3 reads CAISEYLGGAGELFF. The DNA of the CDR3 is TGTGCCATCAGTGAATATTTAGGCGGAGCCGGGGAGCTGTTTTTT. The V gene is TRBV10-3, the J gene TRBJ2-2; D is undetermined. Germline V gene sequence: CDR1 ENHRY, CDR2 SYGVKD. This CDR3 has 15 amino acids. Trimming removed 3 bases at V and 6 bases at J, with 14 bases between.

The rearrangement uses TRBV5-6 and TRBJ2-3, with a possible D match to TRBD2 (5 bases). This CDR3 has 15 residues. Per the germline V gene, CDR1 is SGHDT and CDR2 is YYEEEE. V shed 0 bases and J shed 4 bases, with 12 bases lying between them. The CDR3 region has the DNA TGTGCCAGCAGCTTGGGAGGAGGCTCGGCAGATACGCAGTATTTT. Protein sequence: CASSLGGGSADTQYF.

The chain couples TRBV3-1 to TRBJ2-5; TRBD1 might be the D (5 bases). Trimming left V 1 base short and J 2 bases short, with 11 bases between. The germline V gene has CDR1 LGHDT and CDR2 YNNKEL (reference sequence). The CDR3 is 15 amino acids. The CDR3 DNA reads TGTGCCAGCAGCCAAGGACCGCAGGGACAAGAGACCCAGTACTTC. This gives the protein CASSQGPQGQETQYF.